The 21 T cell receptor beta chains below come from one sample, sequenced in a study of blood T cell repertoires in COVID-19 (dated by TCRdb to the early 2020s). Libraries were constructed by the immunoSEQ multiplex PCR assay. TCRdb took over this immuneACCESS table, retaining in-frame rearrangements with V and J assigned. Such tables are incomplete; in checked studies, under half of the missing clones stem from an unresolved V gene, and the remainder is unexplained. The sample has 180,000 or so clones on record, roughly 83% of them singletons. Roughly 4.5% of the sample belongs to the ten largest clones. The specimen sequenced was PBMCs or T cells enriched from blood (not recorded which). Every receptor here comes from a woman aged 45-60 years who had recovered from COVID-19.

This chain connects TRBV12-3 or TRBV12-4 to TRBJ1-1; tentatively, D is TRBD1 (5 bases). Trimming stripped 3 bases from V and 6 bases from J, with 11 bases between. The CDR3 runs 13 residues. The CDR3 nucleotides are TGTGCCAGCAGTTTTCCAGGGAGGGCTGAAGCTTTCTTT. Translated: CASSFPGRAEAFF.

This rearrangement joins TRBV7-9 to TRBJ2-5; 9 positions match TRBD1. Per germline, CDR1 SEHNR and CDR2 FQNEAQ (reference sequence). The J segment lost 5 bases and the V segment lost 8 bases, leaving 18 bases of the junction unmatched. The length of the CDR3 is 17 residues. CDR3 sequence (DNA): TGTGCCAGCGCCAGTCCCTTAAACAGGGGGCGCCTGGAGACCCAGTACTTC. It translates to CASASPLNRGRLETQYF.

The V gene is TRBV28, the J gene TRBJ1-5, with no clear D. CDR3 length equals 15 residues. The germline gives CDR1 MDHEN, CDR2 SYDVKM. Trimming removed 2 bases from V and 0 bases from J, with 8 bases in between. CDR3 bases: TGTGCCAGCAGTTTAAGGAGGGCTAGCAATCAGCCCCAGCATTTT. As protein: CASSLRRASNQPQHF.

The CDR3 region is CASSAAGGDEQFF. For the CDR3, the DNA is TGCGCCAGCAGCGCAGCGGGCGGCGATGAGCAGTTCTTC. The chain couples TRBV5-1 to TRBJ2-1; perhaps TRBD2 as D (6 bases). V was cut by 4 bases and J by 8 bases, with 13 bases left in between. CDR3 length: 13 amino acids. In germline, CDR1 is SGHRS, CDR2 YFSETQ. The full variable domain, completed using reference TRBV5-1 and TRBJ2-1, is KAGVTQTPRYLIKTRGQQVTLSCSPISGHRSVSWYQQTPGQGLQFLFEYFSETQRNKGNFPGRFSGRQFSNSRSEMNVSTLELGDSALYLCASSAAGGDEQFFGPGTRLTVL.

The chain employs TRBV7-2 and TRBJ2-5, with 10 positions matching TRBD1. This CDR3 has 16 residues. V trimming: 5 bases; J trimming: 6 bases; junction bases outside the gene matches: 12. From germline, CDR1 is SGHTA and CDR2 FQGNSA. The CDR3 loop is CASSQLGTGVRKTQYF. The CDR3 DNA reads TGTGCCAGCAGCCAGCTCGGGACAGGGGTCAGGAAGACCCAGTACTTC.

Comments on this clone: Germline is not matched at one junction end, which may reflect a read error. The CDR3: CASSPGQGAAEPDF. For the CDR3, the DNA is TGCGCCAGCAGCCCGGGACAGGGGGCCGCGGAGCCGGACTTT. The chain carries TRBV5-1 and TRBJ1-1; TRBD1 matches at 12 bases. The CDR3 runs to 14 residues. The germline V gene has CDR1 SGHRS and CDR2 YFSETQ.

The chain couples TRBV10-2 to TRBJ2-7, with D perhaps matching TRBD1 (7 bases). The germline V gene encodes CDR1 WSHSY and CDR2 SAAADI. V was trimmed by 6 bases and J by 3 bases, leaving 18 bases between them. The CDR3 has 15 residues. The CDR3: CASRGGPGQVYEQYV. For the CDR3, the DNA is TGCGCCAGCAGGGGGGGTCCCGGACAGGTCTACGAGCAGTACGTC.

The chain uses TRBV2 and TRBJ1-6; D unclear. In germline, CDR1 is SNHLY, CDR2 FYNNEI. The V gene lost 7 bases and the J gene lost 8 bases, with 27 bases spanning the gap. The CDR3 is made up of 18 amino acids. CDR3 bases: TGTGCCAGCACTAGGTTTACGACCTTAGGGAGCGGCGATTCACCCCTCCACTTT. The encoded protein is CASTRFTTLGSGDSPLHF.

The chain recombines TRBV4-1 with TRBJ2-3; weak D call: TRBD2 (5 bases). Trimming took off 3 bases at V and 2 bases at J, with 9 bases between the two ends. The CDR3 is 14 amino acids. The germline CDR1 and CDR2 sequences are MGHRA and YSYEKL. The CDR3: CASSHPRATDTQYF. Written as DNA, the CDR3 is TGCGCCAGCAGCCATCCGCGGGCCACAGATACGCAGTATTTT.

The chain is built from TRBV12-3 or TRBV12-4 and TRBJ1-2; the D is unclear. Trimming removed 3 bases at V and 4 bases at J, with 6 bases between. CDR3 size: 12 residues. The CDR3 loop is CASSFSRYGYTF. CDR3 nucleotide sequence: TGTGCCAGCAGTTTTAGTCGCTATGGCTACACCTTC.

V usage is TRBV28 and J usage is TRBJ1-6; possibly TRBD1 for D (5 bases). Germline CDR1 is MDHEN and CDR2 is SYDVKM. Trimming shortened V by 3 bases and J by 6 bases, and 15 bases separated the two germline ends. The length of the CDR3 is 16 residues. The DNA for the CDR3 is TGTGCCAGCAGTTTTGGTACTGGGACTACTAATTCACCCCTCCACTTT. The encoded protein is CASSFGTGTTNSPLHF.

Only a few counts were recorded for this clone. The chain combines TRBV10-3 with TRBJ2-5; the D gene is possibly TRBD1 (5 bases). From germline, CDR1 is ENHRY and CDR2 SYGVKD. Trimming removed 5 bases at V and 5 bases at J, with 9 bases between. This CDR3 spans 12 amino acids. CDR3 DNA: TGTGCCATCAGTTCCGACAGCGAGACCCAGTACTTC. Encoded protein: CAISSDSETQYF.

This chain uses TRBV30 with TRBJ2-7; possible D gene TRBD1, 6 bases. The CDR3 loop spans 15 amino acids. Germline CDR1 is GTSNPN and CDR2 is SVGIG (reference sequence). The V end was cut by 0 bases, the J end by 2 bases, with 14 bases between. The CDR3 loop reads CAWSVGAVWTYEQYV. CDR3 DNA: TGTGCCTGGAGTGTGGGGGCAGTTTGGACCTACGAGCAGTACGTC.

The V call is TRBV5-1, the J call TRBJ1-5; D is undetermined. Germline CDR1 reads SGHRS; CDR2 reads YFSETQ. Trimming took off 0 bases at V and 4 bases at J, with 8 bases between the two ends. This CDR3 is built from 14 residues. CDR3 nucleotide sequence: TGCGCCAGCAGCTTGGAGGCAGGAAATCAGCCCCAGCATTTT. As protein: CASSLEAGNQPQHF.

The V call is TRBV11-2, the J call TRBJ2-7, with 8 positions matching TRBD1. Per germline, CDR1 SGHAT and CDR2 FQNNGV. The CDR3 length is 13 residues. V dropped 4 bases and J dropped 6; count of bases not matched to a gene: 5. The CDR3 DNA sequence: TGTGCCAGCAGCTCCGGACAGGGCACCGAGCAGTACGTC. It specifies CASSSGQGTEQYV.

The J gene is TRBJ1-2, the V gene TRBV13; 8 nucleotides align to TRBD1. This CDR3 region has 14 residues. The V gene's germline CDR1 is PRHDT and CDR2 FYEKMQ (reference sequence). Unmatched junction bases numbered 6, after V lost 5 bases and J lost 4 bases. Written as DNA, the CDR3 is TGTGCCAGCAGCGCGCTACAGGGGGGCTATGGCTACACCTTC. It codes for CASSALQGGYGYTF.

CDR3 sequence reads: CASSRGQGNSPLHF. The CDR3 coding sequence is TGCGCCAGCAGCCGGGGACAGGGGAATTCACCCCTCCACTTT. J is TRBJ1-6 and V is TRBV5-1; TRBD1 matches 10 bases. CDR1 SGHRS and CDR2 YFSETQ come from the germline V gene. The CDR3 has 14 amino acids. V was pared by 4 bases and J by 7 bases, with 2 bases of the junction left unmatched.

The chain has TRBV3-1 (or the pseudogene TRBV3-2) and TRBJ2-7, with no clear D. V was clipped by 4 bases and J by 4 bases, with 11 bases between them. The CDR3 is made up of 13 amino acids. Germline loops: CDR1 LGHDT, CDR2 YNNKEL (reference sequence). The CDR3 region has the DNA TGTGCCAGCAGCCGAACGGCAGGTTACGAGCAGTACGTC. Translation gives CASSRTAGYEQYV.

V and J are TRBV6-6 and TRBJ1-5; a weak D match, TRBD1 (6 bases). Trimming took 5 bases from V and 5 from J, leaving 28 bases between them. The germline CDR1 and CDR2 sequences are MNHNY and SVGAGI (reference sequence). The CDR3 runs to 19 residues. The CDR3 loop reads CASSPQGLSRTLTDQPQHF. The CDR3 DNA is TGTGCCAGCAGTCCCCAGGGGTTGAGCCGTACGCTGACCGATCAGCCCCAGCATTTT.

The V and J genes are TRBV12-3 or TRBV12-4 and TRBJ1-1; D gene unclear. V was pared by 5 bases and J by 5 bases, with 9 bases between. The CDR3 has 12 amino acids. The CDR3 is CASSLERTEAFF. The CDR3 DNA reads as TGTGCCAGCAGTCTCGAGAGGACTGAAGCTTTCTTT.

This clone was seen more than once but under ten times. The rearrangement links TRBV5-1 to TRBJ2-3; 9 bases match TRBD1. The length of the CDR3 is 15 residues. Germline trimming cut 4 bases from V and 2 bases from J; bases unmatched to any gene: 5. Germline CDR1 is SGHRS and CDR2 is YFSETQ. The CDR3 loop is CASSPRTGATDTQYF. The CDR3 DNA reads TGCGCCAGCAGCCCGCGGACAGGGGCCACAGATACGCAGTATTTT.